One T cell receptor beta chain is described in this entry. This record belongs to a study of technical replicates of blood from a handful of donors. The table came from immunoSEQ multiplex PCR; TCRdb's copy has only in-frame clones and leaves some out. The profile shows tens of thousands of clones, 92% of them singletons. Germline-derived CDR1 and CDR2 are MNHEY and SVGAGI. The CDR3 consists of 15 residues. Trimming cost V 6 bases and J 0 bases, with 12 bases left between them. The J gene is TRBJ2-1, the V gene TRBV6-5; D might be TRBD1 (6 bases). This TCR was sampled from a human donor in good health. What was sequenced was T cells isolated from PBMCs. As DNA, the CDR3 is TGTGCCAGCAGGATGGACAGATTCTCCTACAATGAGCAGTTCTTC. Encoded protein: CASRMDRFSYNEQFF.